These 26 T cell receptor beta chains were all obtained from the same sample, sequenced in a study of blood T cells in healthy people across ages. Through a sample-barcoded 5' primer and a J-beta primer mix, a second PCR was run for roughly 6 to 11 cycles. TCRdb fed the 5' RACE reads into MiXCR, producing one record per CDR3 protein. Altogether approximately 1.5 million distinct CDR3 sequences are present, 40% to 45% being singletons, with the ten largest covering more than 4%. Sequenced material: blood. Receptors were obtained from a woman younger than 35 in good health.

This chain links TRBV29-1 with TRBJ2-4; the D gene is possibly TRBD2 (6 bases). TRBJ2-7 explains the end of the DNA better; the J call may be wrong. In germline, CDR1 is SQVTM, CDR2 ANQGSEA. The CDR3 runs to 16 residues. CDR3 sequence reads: CSVEWAGRGDSYEQYF. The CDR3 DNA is TGCAGCGTTGAGTGGGCTGGGCGGGGAGACTCCTACGAGCAGTACTTC.

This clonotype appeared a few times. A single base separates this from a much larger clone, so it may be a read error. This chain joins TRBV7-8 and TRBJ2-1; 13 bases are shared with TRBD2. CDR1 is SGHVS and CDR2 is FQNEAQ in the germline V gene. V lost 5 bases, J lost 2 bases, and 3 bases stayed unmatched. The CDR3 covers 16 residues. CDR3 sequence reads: CASSRTSGSTYNEQFF. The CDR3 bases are TGTGCCAGCAGCCGGACTAGCGGGAGCACCTACAATGAGCAGTTCTTC.

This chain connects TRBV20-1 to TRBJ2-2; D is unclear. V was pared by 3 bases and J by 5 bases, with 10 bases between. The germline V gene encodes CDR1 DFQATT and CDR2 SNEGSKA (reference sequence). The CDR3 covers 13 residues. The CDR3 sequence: CSASPFGTGELFF. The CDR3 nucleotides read TGCAGTGCTAGCCCGTTTGGTACCGGGGAGCTGTTTTTT.

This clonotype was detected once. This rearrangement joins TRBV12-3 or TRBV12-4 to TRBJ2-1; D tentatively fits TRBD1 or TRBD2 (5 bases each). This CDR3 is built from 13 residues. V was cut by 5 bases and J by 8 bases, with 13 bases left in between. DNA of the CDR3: TGTGCCAGCAGTCCCGGGGCAGTCGATGAGCAGTTCTTC. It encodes CASSPGAVDEQFF.

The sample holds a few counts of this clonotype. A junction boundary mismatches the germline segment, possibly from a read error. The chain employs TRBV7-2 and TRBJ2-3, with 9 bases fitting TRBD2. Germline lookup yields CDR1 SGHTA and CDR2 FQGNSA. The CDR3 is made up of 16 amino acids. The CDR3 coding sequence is TGTGCCAGCAGCTCGCAGGGACTAGCAAACACAGATGCGCAGTATTTT. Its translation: CASSSQGLANTDAQYF.

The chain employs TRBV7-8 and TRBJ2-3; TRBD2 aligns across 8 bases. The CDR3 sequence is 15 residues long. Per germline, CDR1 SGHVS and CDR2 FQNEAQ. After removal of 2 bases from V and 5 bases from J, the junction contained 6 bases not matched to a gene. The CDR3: CASSLQAGGEDTQYF. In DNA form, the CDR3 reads TGTGCCAGCAGCTTACAGGCGGGAGGAGAAGATACGCAGTATTTT.

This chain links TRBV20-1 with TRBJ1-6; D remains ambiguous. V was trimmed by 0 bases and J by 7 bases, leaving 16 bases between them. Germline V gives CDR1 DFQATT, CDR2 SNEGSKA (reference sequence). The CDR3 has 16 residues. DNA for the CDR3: TGCAGTGCTAGAGATTTGGCGCTAGGAGGAAATTCACCCCTCCACTTT. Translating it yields CSARDLALGGNSPLHF.

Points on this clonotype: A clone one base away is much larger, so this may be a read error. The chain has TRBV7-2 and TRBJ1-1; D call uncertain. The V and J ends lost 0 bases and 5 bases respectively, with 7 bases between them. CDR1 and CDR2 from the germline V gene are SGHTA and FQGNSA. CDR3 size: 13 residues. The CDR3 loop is CASSLAGKTEAFF. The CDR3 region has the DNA TGTGCCAGCAGCTTAGCAGGGAAGACTGAAGCTTTCTTT. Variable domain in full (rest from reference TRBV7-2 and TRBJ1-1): GAGVSQSPSNKVTEKGKDVELRCDPISGHTALYWYRQSLGQGLEFLIYFQGNSAPDKSGLPSDRFSAERTGGSVSTLTIQRTQQEDSAVYLCASSLAGKTEAFFGQGTRLTVV.

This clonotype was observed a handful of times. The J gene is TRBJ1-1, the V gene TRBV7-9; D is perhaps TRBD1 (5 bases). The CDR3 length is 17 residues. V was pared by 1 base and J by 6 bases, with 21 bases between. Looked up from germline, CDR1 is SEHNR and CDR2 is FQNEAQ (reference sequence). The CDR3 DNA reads TGTGCCAGCAGCTTAGAAAAAAAAGGGGCGAGAGGCGCTGAAGCTTTCTTT. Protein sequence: CASSLEKKGARGAEAFF.

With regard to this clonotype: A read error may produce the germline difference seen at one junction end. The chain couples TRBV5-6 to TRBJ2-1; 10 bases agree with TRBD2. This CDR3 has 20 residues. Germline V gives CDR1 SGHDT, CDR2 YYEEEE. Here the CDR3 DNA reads TGTGCCTGCAGCTTAGGGAGCGGGGGGGCTGCGACGGGCTACTACAATGAGCAGTTCTTC. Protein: CACSLGSGGAATGYYNEQFF.

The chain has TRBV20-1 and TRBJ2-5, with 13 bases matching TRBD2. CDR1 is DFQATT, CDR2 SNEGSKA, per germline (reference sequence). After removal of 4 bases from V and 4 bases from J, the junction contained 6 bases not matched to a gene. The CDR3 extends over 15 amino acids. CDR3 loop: CSATQRTSGGETQYF. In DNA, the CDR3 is TGCAGTGCTACGCAAAGGACTAGCGGGGGAGAGACCCAGTACTTC.

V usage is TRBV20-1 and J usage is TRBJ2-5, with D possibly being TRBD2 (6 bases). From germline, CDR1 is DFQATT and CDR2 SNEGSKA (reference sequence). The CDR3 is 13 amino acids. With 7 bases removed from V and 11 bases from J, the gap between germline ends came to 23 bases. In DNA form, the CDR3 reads TGCAGTGGGGGCGGGCGGGGAACCAATGAGCAGTACTTC. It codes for CSGGGRGTNEQYF.

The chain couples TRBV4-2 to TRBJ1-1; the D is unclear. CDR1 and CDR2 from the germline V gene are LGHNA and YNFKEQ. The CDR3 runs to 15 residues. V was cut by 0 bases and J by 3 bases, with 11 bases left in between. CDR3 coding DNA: TGTGCCAGCAGCCAAGATGGGGTTTCATACACTGAAGCTTTCTTT. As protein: CASSQDGVSYTEAFF.

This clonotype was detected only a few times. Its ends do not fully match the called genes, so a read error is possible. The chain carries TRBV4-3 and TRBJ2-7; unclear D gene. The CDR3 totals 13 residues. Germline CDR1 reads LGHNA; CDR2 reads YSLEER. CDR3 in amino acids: CASSQALWYGQYF. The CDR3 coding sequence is TGCGCCAGCAGCCAAGCACTCTGGTACGGGCAGTACTTC.

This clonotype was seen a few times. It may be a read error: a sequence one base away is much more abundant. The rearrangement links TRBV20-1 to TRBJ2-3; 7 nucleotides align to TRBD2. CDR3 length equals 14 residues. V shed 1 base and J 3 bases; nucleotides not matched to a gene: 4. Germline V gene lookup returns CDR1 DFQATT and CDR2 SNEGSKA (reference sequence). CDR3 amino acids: CSARVSGETDTQYF. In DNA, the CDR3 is TGCAGTGCTAGAGTGAGCGGGGAGACAGATACGCAGTATTTT.

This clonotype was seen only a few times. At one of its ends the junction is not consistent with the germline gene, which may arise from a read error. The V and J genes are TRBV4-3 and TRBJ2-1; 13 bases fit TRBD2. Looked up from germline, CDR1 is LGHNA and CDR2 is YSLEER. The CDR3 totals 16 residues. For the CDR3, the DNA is TGCGCCTGCAGCCAAGGGACTAGCGGGGCGGTTAATGAGCAGTTCTTC. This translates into CACSQGTSGAVNEQFF.

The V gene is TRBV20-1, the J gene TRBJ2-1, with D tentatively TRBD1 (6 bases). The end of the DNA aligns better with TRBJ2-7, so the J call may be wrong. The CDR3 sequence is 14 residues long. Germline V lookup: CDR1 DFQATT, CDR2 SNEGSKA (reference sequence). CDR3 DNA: TGCAGTGCTGACGACAGGAGTTCCTACAATGAGCAGTACTTC. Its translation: CSADDRSSYNEQYF.

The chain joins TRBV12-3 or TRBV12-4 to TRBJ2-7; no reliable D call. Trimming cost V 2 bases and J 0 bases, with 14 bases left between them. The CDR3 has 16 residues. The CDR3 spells CASSLRPPRSSYEQYF. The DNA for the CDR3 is TGTGCCAGCAGTTTACGCCCACCCAGGAGCTCCTACGAGCAGTACTTC.

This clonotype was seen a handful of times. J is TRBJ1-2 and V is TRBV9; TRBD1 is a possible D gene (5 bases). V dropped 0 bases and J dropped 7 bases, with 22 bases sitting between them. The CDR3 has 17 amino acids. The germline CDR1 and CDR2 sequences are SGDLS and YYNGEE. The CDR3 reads CASSVASGASGKFGYTF. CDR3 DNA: TGTGCCAGCAGCGTAGCCTCAGGAGCCTCAGGGAAATTTGGCTACACCTTC. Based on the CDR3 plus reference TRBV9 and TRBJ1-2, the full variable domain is DSGVTQTPKHLITATGQRVTLRCSPRSGDLSVYWYQQSLDQGLQFLIQYYNGEERAKGNILERFSAQQFPDLHSELNLSSLELGDSALYFCASSVASGASGKFGYTFGSGTRLTVV.

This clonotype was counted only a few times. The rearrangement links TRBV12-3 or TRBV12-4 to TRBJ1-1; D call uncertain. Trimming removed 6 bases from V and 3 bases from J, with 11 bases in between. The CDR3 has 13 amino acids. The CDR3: CASSFEEDTEAFF. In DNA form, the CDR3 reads TGTGCCAGCAGCTTTGAAGAGGACACTGAAGCTTTCTTT.

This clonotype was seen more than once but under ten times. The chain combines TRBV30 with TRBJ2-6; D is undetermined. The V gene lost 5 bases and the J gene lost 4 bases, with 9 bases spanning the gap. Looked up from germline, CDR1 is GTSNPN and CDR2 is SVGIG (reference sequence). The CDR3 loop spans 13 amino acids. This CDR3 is CAWRMGGANVLTF. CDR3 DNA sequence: TGTGCCTGGCGTATGGGGGGGGCCAACGTCCTGACTTTC.

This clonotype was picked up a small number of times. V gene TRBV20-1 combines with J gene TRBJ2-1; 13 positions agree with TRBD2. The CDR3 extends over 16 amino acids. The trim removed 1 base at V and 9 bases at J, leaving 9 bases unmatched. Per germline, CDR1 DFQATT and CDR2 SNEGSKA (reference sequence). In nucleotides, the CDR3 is TGCAGTGCTAGAGGCGGACTAGCGGGAGTGGGAGGTGAGCAGTTCTTC. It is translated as CSARGGLAGVGGEQFF.

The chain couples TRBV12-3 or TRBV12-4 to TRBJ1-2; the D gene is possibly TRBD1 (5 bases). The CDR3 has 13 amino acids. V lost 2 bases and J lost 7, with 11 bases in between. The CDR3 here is CASSLQGRAGYTF. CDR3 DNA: TGTGCCAGCAGTTTACAGGGCAGGGCTGGCTACACCTTC.

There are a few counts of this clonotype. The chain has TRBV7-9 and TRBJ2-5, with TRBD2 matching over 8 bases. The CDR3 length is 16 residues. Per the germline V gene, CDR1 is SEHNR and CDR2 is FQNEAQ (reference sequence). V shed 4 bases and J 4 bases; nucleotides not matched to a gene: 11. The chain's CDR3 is CASSSREGSSRETQYF. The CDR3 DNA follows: TGTGCCAGCAGCTCCCGGGAGGGGTCTAGTAGAGAGACCCAGTACTTC.

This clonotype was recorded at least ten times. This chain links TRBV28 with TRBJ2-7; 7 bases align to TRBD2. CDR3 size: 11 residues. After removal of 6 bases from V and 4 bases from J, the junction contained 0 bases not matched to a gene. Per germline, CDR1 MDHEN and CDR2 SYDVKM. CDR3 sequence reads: CASRGGYEQYF. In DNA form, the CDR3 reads TGTGCCAGCAGGGGGGGGTACGAGCAGTACTTC.

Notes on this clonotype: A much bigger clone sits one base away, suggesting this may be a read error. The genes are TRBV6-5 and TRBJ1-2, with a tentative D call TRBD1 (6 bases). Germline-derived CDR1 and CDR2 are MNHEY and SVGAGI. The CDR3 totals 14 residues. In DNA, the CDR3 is TGTGCCGGCAGTACCCGGACAGTCGCTAATGGCTACACCTTC. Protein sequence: CAGSTRTVANGYTF.